This TCR beta chain was documented in a study of blood T cell repertoires in COVID-19 (dated by TCRdb to the early 2020s). Study-level background: Samples covering the acute and convalescent phases of COVID-19 were provided by collaborators in the United States, Italy and Spain. The material from the prospective study consisted of cDNA or gDNA derived from T cells, B-cell-depleted T cells, or PBMCs. Subjects who had been exposed to COVID-19, were actively infected with it, or had recovered from it provided the deeply sampled blood TCRbeta repertoires that made up the dataset. The repertoires were released in a freely available public database meant as a resource for research on the immune response to SARS-CoV-2. Samples came from the ongoing ImmuneRACE study (first 160 participants) plus 1,254 subjects from 6 global collaborators. A de-identified subject ID, COVID-19 status, age in years and sex were almost always included in the sample metadata. Where available, HLA class I and class II types were obtained from metadata supplied by the sample provider rather than from assay-based typing. The investigation overall reported the following: How much clinical and demographic metadata was included differed by source and by participant, and the metadata was provided uncurated.

TCRbeta CDR3 regions were amplified from genomic DNA by means of the immunoSEQ Assay, a bias-controlled multiplex PCR. The authors processed their data as follows. The number of nucleated cells in each sample was estimated from the amplification of reference gene primers within the assay. Sequence reads were collapsed and filtered to measure the absolute abundance of every unique TCRbeta CDR3 rearrangement. For each sample, productive Simpson clonality was calculated as the square root of Simpson's diversity index across productive rearrangements. TCRdb re-hosts the immuneACCESS table, in-frame sequences only. Its copies lack some clones; in the studies checked, an unresolved V gene accounts for under half of them, and the cause for the rest is not known. That table gives V, J and clone size, and the DNA gave D and trimming. Recorded for this sample are 80,000 to 130,000 clones; 80% to 95% of them occurred a single time. More than 0.85% of the sample lies in the top ten.

Points on this clone: Its antigen is unknown. The sample holds no much larger clone one base away, and base qualities are not on file.

Whole blood was collected in K2EDTA tubes by collaborating institutions according to the institutions' own protocols. For TCRbeta analysis, collaborators shipped samples as frozen whole blood, isolated PBMCs, or DNA extracted from either of those sample types. The CDR1 and CDR2 encoded by the germline V gene are SGHRS and YFSETQ. From its cysteine to its phenylalanine, the CDR3 spans 15 amino acids. Just the 45-base CDR3 DNA is kept, in frame starting at base 1. V trim: 3 bases; J trim: 6 bases; unmatched bases: 11. The specimen sequenced was peripheral blood. This clonotype was sampled from a man aged 55 to 69 with acute or convalescent COVID-19. The chain was built from TRBV5-1 and TRBJ1-1, and 7 bases in between align with TRBD1. Here is the DNA: TGCGCCAGCAGCTCTGGGGACAGTCTACCCCCTGAAGCTTTCTTT. Translation gives CASSSGDSLPPEAFF.